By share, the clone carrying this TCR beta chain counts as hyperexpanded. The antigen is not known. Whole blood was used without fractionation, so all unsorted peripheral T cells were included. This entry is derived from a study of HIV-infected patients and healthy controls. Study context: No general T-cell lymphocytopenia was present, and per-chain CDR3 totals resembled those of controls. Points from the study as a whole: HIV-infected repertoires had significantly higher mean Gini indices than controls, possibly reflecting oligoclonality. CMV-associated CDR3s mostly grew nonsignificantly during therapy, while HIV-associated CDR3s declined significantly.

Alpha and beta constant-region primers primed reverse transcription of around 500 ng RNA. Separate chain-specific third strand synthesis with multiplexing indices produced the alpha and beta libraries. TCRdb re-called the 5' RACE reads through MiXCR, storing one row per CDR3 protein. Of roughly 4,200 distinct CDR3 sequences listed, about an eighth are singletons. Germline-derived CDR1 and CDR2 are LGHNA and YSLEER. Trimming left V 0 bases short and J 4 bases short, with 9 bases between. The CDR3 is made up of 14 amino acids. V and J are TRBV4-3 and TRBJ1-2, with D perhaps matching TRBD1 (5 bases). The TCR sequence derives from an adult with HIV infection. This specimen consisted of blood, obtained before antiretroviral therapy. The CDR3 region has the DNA TGCGCCAGCAGCCAAGAACTAGACAGCTATGGCTACACCTTC. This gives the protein CASSQELDSYGYTF.